This entry describes one T cell receptor beta chain. Its antigen is unidentified. TCRdb's copy holds only in-frame clones and misses some; the assay was immunoSEQ multiplex PCR. This table has more than 35,000 clones, about 91% appearing once. Trimming took 5 bases from V and 3 from J; bases not matched to a gene: 8. Germline V CDR1 and CDR2: SGHTA, FQGTGA. The CDR3 consists of 16 residues. The sample originates from a study of PD-1 blockade in classical Hodgkin lymphoma. Study-level findings and limits: By C4D1 there was a significant rise in CD4+ TCR diversity but not in CD8+ TCR diversity. It was reported that newly diagnosed patients had less baseline TCR diversity than healthy donors. Newly diagnosed patients had diversity similar to the baseline diversity of complete responders. The causes of the repertoire differences, possibly disease activity or prior therapy, remain undefined.

Every patient was affected by relapse after autologous stem cell transplantation, while exposure to brentuximab vedotin was not uniform. The J gene is TRBJ2-1, the V gene TRBV7-3, with 9 bases lining up with TRBD2. The receptor was derived from a human donor with classical Hodgkin lymphoma. The specimen was peripheral blood mononuclear cells (PBMCs), collected before the second cycle of nivolumab. The DNA of the CDR3 is TGTGCCAGCAGCACAACTAGCGGGCGGAACTACAATGAGCAGTTCTTC. This gives the protein CASSTTSGRNYNEQFF.